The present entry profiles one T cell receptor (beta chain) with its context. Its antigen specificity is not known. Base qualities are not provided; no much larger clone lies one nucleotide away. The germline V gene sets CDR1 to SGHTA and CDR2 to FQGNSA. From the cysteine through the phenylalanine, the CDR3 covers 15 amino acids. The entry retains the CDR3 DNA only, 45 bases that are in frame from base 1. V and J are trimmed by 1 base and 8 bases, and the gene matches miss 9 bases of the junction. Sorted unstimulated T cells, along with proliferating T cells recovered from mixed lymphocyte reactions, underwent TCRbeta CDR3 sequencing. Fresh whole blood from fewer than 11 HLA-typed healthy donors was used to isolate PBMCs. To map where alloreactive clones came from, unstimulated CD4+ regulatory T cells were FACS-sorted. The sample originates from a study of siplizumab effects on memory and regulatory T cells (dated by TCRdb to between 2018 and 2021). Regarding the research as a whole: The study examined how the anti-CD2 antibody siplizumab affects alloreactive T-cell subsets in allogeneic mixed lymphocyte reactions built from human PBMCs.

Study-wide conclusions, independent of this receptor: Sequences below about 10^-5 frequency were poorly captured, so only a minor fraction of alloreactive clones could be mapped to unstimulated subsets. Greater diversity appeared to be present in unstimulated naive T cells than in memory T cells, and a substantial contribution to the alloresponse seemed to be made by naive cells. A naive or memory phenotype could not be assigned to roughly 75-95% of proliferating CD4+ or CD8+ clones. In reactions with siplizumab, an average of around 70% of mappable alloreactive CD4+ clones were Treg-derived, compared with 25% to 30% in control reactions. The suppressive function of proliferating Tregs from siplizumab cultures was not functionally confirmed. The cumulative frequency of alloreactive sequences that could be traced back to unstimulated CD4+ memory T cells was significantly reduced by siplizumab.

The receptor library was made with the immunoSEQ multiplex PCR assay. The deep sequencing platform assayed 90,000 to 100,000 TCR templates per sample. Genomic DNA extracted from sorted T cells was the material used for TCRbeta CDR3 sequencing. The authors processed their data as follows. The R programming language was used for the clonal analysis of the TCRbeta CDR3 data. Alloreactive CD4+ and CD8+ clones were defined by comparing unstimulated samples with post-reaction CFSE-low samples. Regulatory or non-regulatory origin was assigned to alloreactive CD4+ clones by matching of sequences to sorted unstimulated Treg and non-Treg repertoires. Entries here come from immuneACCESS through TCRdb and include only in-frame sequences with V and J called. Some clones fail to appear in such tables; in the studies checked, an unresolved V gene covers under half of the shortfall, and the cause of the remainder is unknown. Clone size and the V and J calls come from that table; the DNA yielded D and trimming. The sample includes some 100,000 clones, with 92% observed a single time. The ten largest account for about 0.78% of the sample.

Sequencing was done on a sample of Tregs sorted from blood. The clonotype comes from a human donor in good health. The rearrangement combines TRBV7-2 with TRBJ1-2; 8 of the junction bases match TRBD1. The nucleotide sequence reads TGTGCCAGCAGCTTAGAGGCCAGGGGGCACCAGGGCTACACCTTC. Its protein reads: CASSLEARGHQGYTF.